This T cell receptor (beta chain) was captured by sequencing in a study of spatial heterogeneity in lung cancer (dated by TCRdb to about 2019). In the study overall: The donors were some 72 patients from the lung TRACERx cohort who had early-stage, untreated non-small cell lung cancer. Follow-up PBMC samples were sequenced whenever the samples were available, and the median time to follow-up was two to three years after resection. Beta-chain transcripts were consistently detected in greater numbers than alpha-chain transcripts, which likely reflected higher beta-chain transcript abundance. In the raw uncorrected reads, each unique combination of TCR and UMI appeared more than ten times on average. The study quantitatively compared TCR alpha and beta repertoires across multiple tumor regions, matched nontumor lung and blood in non-small cell lung cancer. Nonsynonymous mutation counts, determined by whole-exome sequencing of tumor tissue, were related to TCR repertoire features. At surgery, hundreds of tumor regions, 64 matched nontumor lung samples and 56 PBMC samples were TCR-sequenced for both alpha and beta chains.

Many counts were recorded for this clonotype. The clone's antigen remains unknown. Base-call qualities are not available, and no considerably larger clone is one nucleotide away. Library preparation used 5' RACE. Data came from a NextSeq 500. The TCR library protocol attached a unique molecular identifier to each TCR cDNA molecule to allow correction of PCR and sequencing errors. In the source study's methods: Decombinator tools were used for TCR identification, UMI-based error correction and CDR3 extraction. TCRs above a frequency of 2 per 1,000, corresponding to the top 1% of the tumor frequency distribution, were defined as expanded. Renyi diversity was calculated using the R vegan package after each repertoire was subsampled 100 times to 5,000 TCRs. CDR3 similarity networks were built from amino acid triplet string-kernel similarity, connecting CDR3s with pairwise similarity above 0.82. TCRdb itself trimmed the public reads at Q25 with fastp, ran MiXCR and retained productive beta chains. A single entry per CDR3 protein holds the most common genes and DNA from its merged rows. These V and J calls rely on TCRdb rather than the paper's analysis. The sample profile shows roughly 71,000 distinct CDR3 sequences; roughly 9% of them were found once. The biggest ten clones account for 1.5% to 2% of the sample.

The CDR3, cysteine through phenylalanine, is 18 amino acids long. The sequence is cut down to CDR3 DNA, 54 bases in frame from base 1. Based on the germline V gene (reference sequence), the CDR1 and CDR2 sequences are SEHNR and FQNEAQ. The V end gives up 3 bases and the J end 5 bases, leaving 9 bases in the junction not matched to a gene. The label giving this sample's time point can be read as: blood at routine non-recurrence follow-up after resection. TCR sequencing used whole RNA extracted from tumor and nontumor lung tissue, or from cryopreserved PBMC samples, without cell sorting. Only patients with enough RNA available from two or more tumor regions were chosen for TCR sequencing. Results the study describes overall, beyond this receptor: Additional single-cell paired TCR alpha and beta sequencing was considered necessary to confirm, at a functional level, the hypothesis that regional TCRs recognize regional mutations. Comparisons of baseline and follow-up blood repertoires included only around 15 patients. Ubiquitous expanded tumor TCRs were detected in blood more often at tumor resection than at routine follow-up.

The chain is encoded by TRBV7-9 joined to TRBJ2-3; 15 of the junction bases match TRBD2. The origin of this receptor is a female donor with early-stage non-small cell lung cancer. The sample here was PBMCs, taken at follow-up. CDR3 sequence: CASSFGLAGGPTGDTQYF. The sequenced DNA: TGTGCCAGCAGCTTCGGACTAGCGGGAGGGCCAACAGGAGATACGCAGTATTTT.